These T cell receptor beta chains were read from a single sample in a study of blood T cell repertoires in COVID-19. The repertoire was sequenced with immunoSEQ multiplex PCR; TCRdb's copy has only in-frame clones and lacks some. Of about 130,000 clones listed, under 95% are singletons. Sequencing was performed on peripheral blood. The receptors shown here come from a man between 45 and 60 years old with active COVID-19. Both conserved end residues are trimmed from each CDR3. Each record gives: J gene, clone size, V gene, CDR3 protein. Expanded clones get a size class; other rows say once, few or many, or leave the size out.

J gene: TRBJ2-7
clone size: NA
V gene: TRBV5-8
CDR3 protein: ASIKNRDRGEGPYEQY

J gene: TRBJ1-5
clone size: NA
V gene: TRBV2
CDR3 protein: ASSEARENFEH

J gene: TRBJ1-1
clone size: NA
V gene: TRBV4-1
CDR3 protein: ASSQVAQGNTEAF

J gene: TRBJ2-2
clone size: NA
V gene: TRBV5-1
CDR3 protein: ASSLLRGTGELF

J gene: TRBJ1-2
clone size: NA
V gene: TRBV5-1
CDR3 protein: ASRPTASSNYGYT

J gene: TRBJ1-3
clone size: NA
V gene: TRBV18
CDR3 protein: ASSPNGAGNTIY

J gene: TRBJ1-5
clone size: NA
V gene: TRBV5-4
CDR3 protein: ASSFSYSGQRSHQPQH

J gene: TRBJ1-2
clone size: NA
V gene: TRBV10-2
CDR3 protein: ASSSGIGYGYT

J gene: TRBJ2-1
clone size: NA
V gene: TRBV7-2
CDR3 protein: ASSLQGASYNEQF

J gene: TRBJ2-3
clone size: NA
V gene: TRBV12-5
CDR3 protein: ASGENLLAGGLTDTQY

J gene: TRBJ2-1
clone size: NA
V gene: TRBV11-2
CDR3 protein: ASSSRTGGNEQF

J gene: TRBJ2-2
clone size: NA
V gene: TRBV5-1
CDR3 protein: ASTPTGPNANTGELF

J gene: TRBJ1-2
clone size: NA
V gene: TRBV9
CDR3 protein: ASSVEAGGTYGYT

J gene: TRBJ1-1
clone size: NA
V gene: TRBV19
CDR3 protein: ASSMAGGITEAF

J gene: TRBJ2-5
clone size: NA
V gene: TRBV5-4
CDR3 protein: ASRDDPSKETQY

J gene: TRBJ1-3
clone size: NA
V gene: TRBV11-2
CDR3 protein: ASSLEGPPTARTGNTIY

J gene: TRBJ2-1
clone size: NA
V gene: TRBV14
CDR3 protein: ASSLSRSTTGSSYNEQF

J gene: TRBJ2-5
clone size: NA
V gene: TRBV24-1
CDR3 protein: ATSGTGMETQY

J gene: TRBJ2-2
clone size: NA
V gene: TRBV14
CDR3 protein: ASSQATGSGELF

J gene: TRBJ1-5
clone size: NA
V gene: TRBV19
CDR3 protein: ASIRTGGYSNQPQH

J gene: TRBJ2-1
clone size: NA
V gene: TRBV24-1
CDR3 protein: ATSDLDSSSYNEQF

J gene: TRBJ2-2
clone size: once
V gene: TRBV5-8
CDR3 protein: ASSPGQVRTGELF

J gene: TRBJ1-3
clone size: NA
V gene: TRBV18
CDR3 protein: ASSPTRGGNTIY

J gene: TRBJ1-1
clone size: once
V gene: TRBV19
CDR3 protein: ASREQGGTEAF

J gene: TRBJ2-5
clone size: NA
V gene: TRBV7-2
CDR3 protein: ASSFSRATETQY

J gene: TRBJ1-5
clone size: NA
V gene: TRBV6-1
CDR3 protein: ASSEGGLGNQPQH

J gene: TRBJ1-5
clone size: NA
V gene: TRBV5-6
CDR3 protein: ASSGQGANQPQH

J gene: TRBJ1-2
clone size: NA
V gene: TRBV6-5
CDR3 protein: ASSVGGFYGYT

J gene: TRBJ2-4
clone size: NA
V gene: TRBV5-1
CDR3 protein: ASSSGAGRSNIQY

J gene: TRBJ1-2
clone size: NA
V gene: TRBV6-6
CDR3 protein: AGGDSGYT

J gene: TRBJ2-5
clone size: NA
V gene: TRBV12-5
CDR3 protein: ASGRGLAGVVETQY

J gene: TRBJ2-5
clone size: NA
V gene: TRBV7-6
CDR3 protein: ASSSRGGGEETQY

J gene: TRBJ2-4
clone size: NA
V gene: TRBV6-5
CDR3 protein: ASSRQGRTKNIQY

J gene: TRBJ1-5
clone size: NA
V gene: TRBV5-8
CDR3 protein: ASSHRGGNNQPQH

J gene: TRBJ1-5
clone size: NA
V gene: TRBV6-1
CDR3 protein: ASSDRDRGSNQPQH

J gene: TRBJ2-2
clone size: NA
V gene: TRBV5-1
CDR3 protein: ASSPGDSNTGELF

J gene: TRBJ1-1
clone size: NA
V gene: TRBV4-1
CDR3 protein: ASSQDGVNTEAF

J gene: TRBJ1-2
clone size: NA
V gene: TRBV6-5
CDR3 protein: ASYTAGNRAPGYT

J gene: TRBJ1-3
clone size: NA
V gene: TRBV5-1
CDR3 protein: ASSPGGTPGNTIY